This T cell receptor (beta chain) was captured by sequencing in a study of CD8 T cells in ankylosing spondylitis. This CDR3 has 15 amino acids. V trimming: 3 bases; J trimming: 1 base; junction bases outside the gene matches: 5. CDR1 is DFQATT and CDR2 is SNEGSKA in the germline V gene (reference sequence). This clonotype was counted a few times. Its antigen is unidentified. A single record per CDR3 protein comes from TCRdb applying MiXCR to the 5' RACE reads. The sample has over 450,000 distinct CDR3 sequences, about 12% seen once. Study conclusions and caveats: Ankylosing spondylitis blood appeared to carry a characteristic TCR beta motif of seven to nine highly homologous variants.

The chain carries TRBV20-1 and TRBJ2-1; 8 nucleotides line up with TRBD2. This clonotype was sampled from a male donor with ankylosing spondylitis. The sequenced sample was blood, either unsorted or a sorted T cell fraction (not recorded which). CDR3 DNA sequence: TGCAGTGCTAGGCTACTAGCGGTTTCCTACAATGAGCAGTTCTTC. This encodes CSARLLAVSYNEQFF.